The 2 T cell receptor beta chains in this list originate from one sample, sequenced in a study of cytomegalovirus exposure and HLA in healthy donors. The PCR used 60 Vbeta and 13 Jbeta primers. Sequencing was performed with immunoSEQ multiplex PCR; in TCRdb, only in-frame clones are kept and a portion is missing. The sample carries under 150,000 clones, 72% recorded once. Sequencing was carried out using PBMCs. The receptors here all came from a man between 50 and 59 years old in good health and CMV-seropositive.

V is TRBV5-1 and J is TRBJ2-4; no reliable D call. Germline V gene lookup returns CDR1 SGHRS and CDR2 YFSETQ. The CDR3 spans 15 residues. V lost 0 bases and J 6 bases, leaving 13 bases between the germline ends. DNA for the CDR3: TGCGCCAGCAGCTTGGAGTCTGCTTCTAGAAACATTCAGTACTTC. This encodes CASSLESASRNIQYF.

The chain combines TRBV5-1 with TRBJ2-1; D possibly corresponds to TRBD1 (6 bases). Germline V gene data show CDR1 as SGHRS and CDR2 as YFSETQ. The V gene lost 0 bases and the J gene lost 12 bases, with 10 bases spanning the gap. This CDR3 region has 12 residues. CDR3 coding DNA: TGCGCCAGCAGCTTGGACAGGGATCCGCAGTTCTTC. It translates to CASSLDRDPQFF.